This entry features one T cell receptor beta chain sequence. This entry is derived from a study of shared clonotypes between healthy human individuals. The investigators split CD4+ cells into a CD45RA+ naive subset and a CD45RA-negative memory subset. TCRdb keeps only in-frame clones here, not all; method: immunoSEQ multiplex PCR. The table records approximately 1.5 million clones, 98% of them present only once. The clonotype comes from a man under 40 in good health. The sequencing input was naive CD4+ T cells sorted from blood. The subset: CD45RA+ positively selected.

CDR3 DNA: TGCGCCAGCAGGTGGGACAGGCCTCCTGAGTACTTC. Translated, it gives CASRWDRPPEYF. This chain joins TRBV5-1 and TRBJ2-7; 8 bases are shared with TRBD1. The CDR3 runs 12 residues. With 5 bases clipped from V and 11 bases from J, the junction kept 9 bases outside the gene matches. CDR1 SGHRS and CDR2 YFSETQ come from the germline V gene.